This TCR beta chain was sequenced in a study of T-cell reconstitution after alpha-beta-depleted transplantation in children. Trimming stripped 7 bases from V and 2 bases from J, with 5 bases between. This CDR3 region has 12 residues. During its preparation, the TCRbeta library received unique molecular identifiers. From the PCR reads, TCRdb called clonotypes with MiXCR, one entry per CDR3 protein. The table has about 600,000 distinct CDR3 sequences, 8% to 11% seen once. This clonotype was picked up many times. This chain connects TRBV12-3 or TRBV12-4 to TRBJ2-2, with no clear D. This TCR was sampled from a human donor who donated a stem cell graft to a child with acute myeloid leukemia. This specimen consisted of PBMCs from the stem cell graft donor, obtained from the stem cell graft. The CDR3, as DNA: TGTGCCAGCACGACAAACACCGGGGAGCTGTTTTTT. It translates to CASTTNTGELFF.